The entry below gives a single T cell receptor beta chain sequence along with its context. The antigen it binds to is not known. Base qualities are not at hand, and no much larger clone is one base apart. Its CDR3 holds 18 amino acids, cysteine through phenylalanine. Only the CDR3 DNA is retained, 54 bases long and in frame from the first base. V is reduced by 0 bases and J by 2 bases, leaving a spacing of 17 bases between them. According to the germline V gene, CDR1 reads KGHSH and CDR2 reads LQKENI. This entry belongs to a study of OX40 agonist ivuxolimab in advanced cancers. Turning to the overall study: Ivuxolimab was a fully human IgG2 agonistic monoclonal antibody targeting the costimulatory receptor OX40 (CD134). Intravenous ivuxolimab was administered to patients every 2 weeks at six dose levels: 0.01, 0.1, 0.3, 1.5, 3 and 10 mg/kg. In the dose-escalation cohort, 82.7% of patients were male, and the mean age was approximately 60 years, with a range of about 23 to 90. The point of sequencing TCRbeta in the periphery was to test whether ivuxolimab changed TCR sequence diversity and drove clonal T-cell expansion. The paper reports the monotherapy dose-escalation portion (N = 52 patients) of the phase I ivuxolimab trial. Patients were allowed to have had prior anti-PD-1, anti-PD-L1 or anti-CTLA-4 therapy, and roughly 40% of the dose-escalation patients had previously received checkpoint inhibitors. Among the 52 dose-escalation patients, around 19 had hepatocellular carcinoma, roughly 15 melanoma, 9 renal cell carcinoma and 9 head and neck cancer. Partial responses occurred in three dose-escalation patients: two with cutaneous melanoma and one with hepatocellular carcinoma.

The trial excluded patients who had a history of autoimmune disease or who were on systemic immunosuppression. Peripheral blood for TCR sequencing was collected from all dose cohorts at baseline, on cycle 4 day 1, and on cycle 7 day 1. The samples were taken from a phase I, first-in-human, multicenter, open-label dose-escalation trial of ivuxolimab. Adults with locally advanced or metastatic head and neck squamous cell, hepatocellular, melanoma or renal cell carcinoma were enrolled in the trial. CD4+ and CD8+ T cells were sorted separately from peripheral blood before TCR sequencing. What the research found in general, with its limitations: The antigen specificity of the clonally expanded peripheral T cells was not determined. Clonal expansion of both CD4+ and CD8+ blood T cells was observed from baseline to week 6 at doses 0.1 to 3.0 mg/kg. Low levels of normalized T-cell clonal expansion were also seen in some patients who did not respond. Partial responders in the 0.1-3.0 mg/kg groups had among the lowest normalized peripheral clonal expansion, especially among CD8+ T cells. After ivuxolimab, more expanded clones were found on average in CD8+ T cells than in CD4+ T cells.

Genomic DNA was isolated from the sorted cells so that the TCRbeta CDR3 region could be sequenced. TCRbeta CDR3 regions were sequenced using the immunoSEQ Assay. TCRdb limited this immuneACCESS table to in-frame rearrangements with V and J called. A share of clones is missing; checked studies link under half to unresolved V genes, and the rest is unexplained. The sample contains fewer than 85,000 clones, approximately 85% of them found a single time. The leading ten clones occupy less than 0.65% of the sample. The TCR comes from an adult with an advanced solid tumor such as melanoma, head and neck, liver or kidney cancer. Here the sequenced sample was CD4+ or CD8+ T cells sorted from blood, taken in a trial of the OX40 agonist ivuxolimab. The rearranged segments are TRBV18 and TRBJ1-5, with TRBD1 perhaps the D gene, on 5 matching bases. The encoded CDR3 is CASSPPFAPGRGNQPQHF. Read as DNA, the sequence is TGTGCCAGCTCACCACCGTTCGCCCCCGGCAGGGGCAATCAGCCCCAGCATTTT.